This TCR beta chain was profiled in a study of T cells expressing NK-cell markers. Across the whole study: It was from sorted CD3+CD56+NKG2C+, CD3+CD56+NKG2C- and CD3+CD56-NKG2C+ T cells that TCR beta repertoires came. Regarding the study as a whole: The leading position in the CD3+CD56-NKG2C+ fraction of several donors also went to these clonotypes. In five to seven donors, dominant CD3+CD56+NKG2C+ clonotypes ranked among the top 10 CD8+ clonotypes.

Note on this clonotype: Its antigen is still unknown.

CDR1 and CDR2 (germline): MNHEY, SVGAGI. CDR3 size: 14 residues. From its re-call of the 5' RACE reads, TCRdb lists each CDR3 protein once, without DNA. The table lists hundreds of thousands of distinct CDR3 sequences, with around 3.9% in the top ten. The chain has TRBV6-5 and TRBJ2-2. Sequencing was done on a sample of blood T cells: a sorted CD56 or NKG2C T cell subset, CD4+ or CD8+ T cells, or bulk PBMC T cells (not recorded which). This sequence was found in a woman aged 18-70 years in good health. This CDR3 reads CASSYTSRVGELFF.